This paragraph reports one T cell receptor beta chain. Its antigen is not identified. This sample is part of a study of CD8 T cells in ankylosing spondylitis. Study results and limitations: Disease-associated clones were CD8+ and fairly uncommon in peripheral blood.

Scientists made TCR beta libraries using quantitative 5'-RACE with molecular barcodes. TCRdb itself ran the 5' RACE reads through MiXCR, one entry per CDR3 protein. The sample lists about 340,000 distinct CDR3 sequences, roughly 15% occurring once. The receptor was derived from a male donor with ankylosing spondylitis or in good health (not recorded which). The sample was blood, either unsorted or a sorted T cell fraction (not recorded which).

This CDR3 is CASRFGTSLGSSYEQYF. The CDR3, as DNA: TGTGCCAGCAGATTCGGGACTTCCCTAGGGTCCTCCTACGAGCAGTACTTC. The chain is built from TRBV6-1 and TRBJ2-7; tentatively, D is TRBD2 (6 bases). The germline gives CDR1 MNHNS, CDR2 SASEGT. CDR3 length: 17 amino acids. Deletions cut 6 bases from V and 0 bases from J, with 21 bases between.